The clone carrying this T cell receptor beta chain has just one count. The sample comes from a study of control samples from healthy donors and cancer patients. Assay: immunoSEQ multiplex PCR; the TCRdb copy retains only in-frame clones and omits some. The sample has 100,000 to 150,000 clones; more than 85% are singletons. V was cut by 7 bases and J by 3 bases, with 13 bases left in between. The CDR3 has 13 amino acids. Germline assignment: CDR1 WSHSY and CDR2 SAAADI. The TCR comes from a man aged 18 to 29 in good health. The sequencing sample was made of blood. The chain joins TRBV10-2 to TRBJ2-7, with D possibly being TRBD2 (6 bases). CDR3 in amino acids: CASNGGGGYEQYF. As DNA, the CDR3 is TGCGCCAGCAACGGGGGTGGAGGCTACGAGCAGTACTTC.